This T cell receptor beta chain was observed in a study of T cells after yellow fever vaccination. One entry per CDR3 protein, called by TCRdb with MiXCR from the 5' RACE reads. The sample lists under 700,000 distinct CDR3 sequences, roughly a sixth occurring once. The CDR3 runs to 13 residues. V was trimmed by 4 bases and J by 7 bases, leaving 13 bases between them. This clonotype was detected a few times. Its specificity is unknown. Findings and limits, study-wide: Repertoires obtained by FACS sorting could include abundant clonotypes that entered as contaminants from the bulk population.

The clonotype originates from a man between 18 and 35 years old who received the YFV17D yellow fever vaccine. The chain couples TRBV12-3 or TRBV12-4 to TRBJ1-2; D is unresolved. The input for sequencing was PBMCs, taken more than 4 days after the first yellow fever vaccination. CDR3: CASSSGSAAGYTF. CDR3 in DNA: TGTGCCAGCAGTTCCGGGAGTGCGGCTGGCTACACCTTC.